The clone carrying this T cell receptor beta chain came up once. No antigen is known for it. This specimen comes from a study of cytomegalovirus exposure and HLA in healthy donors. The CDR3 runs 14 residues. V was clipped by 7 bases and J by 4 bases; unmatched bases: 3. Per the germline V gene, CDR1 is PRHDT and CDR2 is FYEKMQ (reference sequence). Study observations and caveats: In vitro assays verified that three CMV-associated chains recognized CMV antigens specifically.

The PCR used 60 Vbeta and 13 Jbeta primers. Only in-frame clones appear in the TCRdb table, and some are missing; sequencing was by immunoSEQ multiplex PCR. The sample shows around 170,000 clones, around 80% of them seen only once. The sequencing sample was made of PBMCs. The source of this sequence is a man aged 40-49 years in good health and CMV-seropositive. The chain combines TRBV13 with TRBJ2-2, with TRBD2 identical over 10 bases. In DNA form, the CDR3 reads TGTGCCAGCACAGTAGCGGGGGGCACCGGGGAGCTGTTTTTT. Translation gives CASTVAGGTGELFF.